Listed below are T cell receptor beta chains from one sample, sequenced in a study of cytotoxic CD8 clonotypes in ibrutinib-treated CLL. The method was immunoSEQ multiplex PCR; TCRdb's version includes in-frame clones alone and lacks a portion of them. The sample records approximately 350,000 clones, 60% to 80% being singletons. The sequenced sample was PBMCs, obtained after 36 months of ibrutinib treatment. The receptors derive from a human donor with chronic lymphocytic leukemia. CDR3s include the opening cysteine and the closing phenylalanine or tryptophan. The order of the fields is V gene, D gene, J gene, clone size, CDR3 protein, CDR3 DNA. The D gene is left open where the match is weak. Clone size is stated in some rows and not others, as once, few, many or a class when expanded.

>TRBV9|-|TRBJ2-1|-
CASSVEGTNYNEQFF
TGTGCCAGCAGCGTAGAGGGTACGAACTACAATGAGCAGTTCTTC
>TRBV27|TRBD1|TRBJ2-5|-
CASSIYRGPMETQYF
TGTGCCAGCAGTATTTACAGGGGGCCGATGGAGACCCAGTACTTC
>TRBV5-1|-|TRBJ1-4|-
CASSLTQGRMTNEKLFF
TGCGCCAGCAGCTTAACCCAGGGGAGGATGACTAATGAAAAACTGTTTTTT
>TRBV13|-|TRBJ2-3|many
CASSLWLPGDTQYF
TGTGCCAGCAGCTTATGGCTACCGGGAGATACGCAGTATTTT
>TRBV6-5|TRBD2|TRBJ2-1|-
CATHLAGGLREQFF
TGTGCCACGCACTTAGCGGGAGGGCTTAGGGAGCAGTTCTTC
>TRBV9|-|TRBJ2-1|-
CASSVHKQGGAYNEQFF
TGTGCCAGCAGCGTTCACAAACAGGGTGGAGCCTACAATGAGCAGTTCTTC
>TRBV5-1|-|TRBJ2-5|few
CASSLAAQETQYF
TGCGCCAGCAGCTTGGCAGCCCAAGAGACCCAGTACTTC
>TRBV2|-|TRBJ2-3|-
CASPRGALSTDTQYF
TGTGCCAGCCCTCGGGGGGCGCTTAGCACAGATACGCAGTATTTT
>TRBV7-9|-|TRBJ2-7|-
CASSLGTGFYEQYF
TGTGCCAGCAGCTTAGGCACAGGGTTCTACGAGCAGTACTTC
>TRBV6-4|-|TRBJ1-5|-
CASSLREGNQPQHF
TGTGCCAGCAGTCTCAGGGAAGGCAATCAGCCCCAGCATTTT
>TRBV7-2|-|TRBJ2-7|-
CASSFTRTSKSEQYF
TGTGCCAGCAGCTTCACTCGTACCAGTAAATCCGAGCAGTACTTC
>TRBV9|-|TRBJ2-3|once
CAATRGSYFTDTQYF
TGTGCCGCAACTAGGGGGAGCTACTTCACAGATACGCAGTATTTT
>TRBV18|-|TRBJ1-2|once
CASSPPATTNYGYTF
TGTGCCAGCTCACCACCTGCCACTACTAACTATGGCTACACCTTC
>TRBV19|-|TRBJ1-5|-
CASTDRNQPQHF
TGTGCCAGTACCGATCGTAATCAGCCCCAGCATTTT
>TRBV6-1|TRBD1|TRBJ2-5|-
CASSPGGLETQYF
TGTGCCAGCAGTCCAGGGGGCCTAGAGACCCAGTACTTC
>TRBV9|-|TRBJ2-1|few
CASSVRWRGNEQFF
TGTGCCAGCAGCGTAAGGTGGAGGGGCAATGAGCAGTTCTTC
>TRBV15|TRBD2|TRBJ2-5|-
CATSRDLRLAGKGETQYF
TGTGCCACCAGCAGAGATCTCCGGCTAGCGGGAAAGGGGGAGACCCAGTACTTC
>TRBV5-6|-|TRBJ2-7|-
CASSPGLGSYEQYF
TGTGCCAGCAGCCCGGGGCTCGGTTCCTACGAGCAGTACTTC
>TRBV4-3|TRBD2|TRBJ2-5|-
CASSQRLAGGLETQYF
TGCGCCAGCAGCCAACGCTTAGCGGGAGGGTTGGAGACCCAGTACTTC
>TRBV29-1|-|TRBJ2-3|-
CSVLRGDTDTQYF
TGCAGCGTTCTGCGGGGTGACACAGATACGCAGTATTTT
>TRBV28|-|TRBJ1-5|-
CASSTRLSNQPQHF
TGTGCCAGCAGTACCAGGCTTAGCAATCAGCCCCAGCATTTT
>TRBV6-6|-|TRBJ1-5|-
CASSYVSGWPQHF
TGTGCCAGCAGTTACGTATCTGGCTGGCCCCAGCATTTT
>TRBV5-1|-|TRBJ1-1|-
CASSAIPRWGTEAFF
TGCGCCAGCAGCGCTATTCCTCGGTGGGGCACTGAAGCTTTCTTT
>TRBV19|TRBD1|TRBJ1-2|-
CASSLPLGQIYGYTF
TGTGCCAGTAGTCTGCCCCTGGGACAGATCTATGGCTACACCTTC
>TRBV7-3|-|TRBJ1-2|-
CASSLGGAANYGYTF
TGTGCCAGCAGCTTAGGTGGGGCAGCGAACTATGGCTACACCTTC
>TRBV4-3|TRBD1|TRBJ1-2|few
CASSHSSGQQGGYTF
TGCGCCAGCAGCCATAGCTCGGGACAGCAAGGGGGCTACACCTTC
>TRBV6-5|-|TRBJ2-3|-
CASSPRGSTDTQYF
TGTGCCAGCAGTCCCCGCGGGAGCACAGATACGCAGTATTTT
>TRBV6-1|-|TRBJ2-7|few
CASRGDYEQYF
TGTGCCAGCAGAGGGGACTACGAGCAGTACTTC
>TRBV2|-|TRBJ1-4|-
CASRTDTATNEKLFF
TGTGCCAGCCGGACAGACACTGCAACTAATGAAAAACTGTTTTTT
>TRBV2|TRBD1|TRBJ1-5|-
CASRTTGLGNQPQHF
TGTGCCAGCAGGACGACAGGGTTGGGCAATCAGCCCCAGCATTTT
>TRBV10-3|-|TRBJ2-3|-
CAITPDRGDTQYF
TGTGCCATCACTCCTGATCGGGGAGATACGCAGTATTTT
>TRBV28|-|TRBJ1-2|-
CASSPSGGYYGYTF
TGTGCCAGCAGTCCTTCCGGGGGGTACTATGGCTACACCTTC
>TRBV5-1|-|TRBJ1-3|few
CASSLWGADGNTIYF
TGCGCCAGCAGCTTATGGGGAGCCGATGGAAACACCATATATTTT
>TRBV18|-|TRBJ1-1|few
CASSRTENTEAFF
TGTGCCAGCTCACGGACGGAGAACACTGAAGCTTTCTTT
>TRBV6-1|-|TRBJ1-5|-
CASSISFSDQPQHF
TGTGCCAGCAGTATCAGTTTCAGCGATCAGCCCCAGCATTTT
>TRBV6-6|-|TRBJ2-7|-
CASSASSYEQYF
TGTGCCAGCAGTGCGAGCAGCTACGAGCAGTACTTC
>TRBV9|-|TRBJ2-2|-
CASSVEALVGELFF
TGTGCCAGCAGCGTAGAAGCCCTAGTGGGGGAGCTGTTTTTT
>TRBV28|-|TRBJ1-1|-
CASSSRDTRGTEAFF
TGTGCCAGCAGTTCCAGGGACACTCGAGGCACTGAAGCTTTCTTT
>TRBV5-1|-|TRBJ1-1|few
CASSLGAEGTEAFF
TGCGCCAGCAGCTTGGGGGCGGAGGGCACTGAAGCTTTCTTT
>TRBV29-1|TRBD2|TRBJ2-5|-
CSVEVAAGGETQYF
TGCAGCGTTGAAGTGGCAGCGGGGGGGGAGACCCAGTACTTC
>TRBV7-8|TRBD1|TRBJ1-2|-
CASSKGQGHYGYTF
TGTGCCAGCAGCAAAGGACAGGGTCACTATGGCTACACCTTC
>TRBV10-2|-|TRBJ1-2|few
CASSEKGDGYTF
TGCGCCAGCAGTGAGAAAGGAGACGGCTACACCTTC
>TRBV15|-|TRBJ2-3|once
CATSRGWGDGTDTQYF
TGTGCCACCAGCAGAGGTTGGGGGGACGGCACAGATACGCAGTATTTT
>TRBV14|TRBD1|TRBJ1-1|-
CASSQVQGAGSTEAFF
TGTGCCAGCAGCCAAGTCCAGGGGGCGGGGAGCACTGAAGCTTTCTTT
>TRBV7-6|-|TRBJ2-1|-
CASSYIGSNEQFF
TGTGCCAGCAGCTATATCGGGAGCAATGAGCAGTTCTTC
>TRBV7-9|TRBD2|TRBJ2-5|-
CASSLNGLAYPAEETQYF
TGTGCCAGCAGCTTAAACGGACTAGCCTACCCTGCGGAAGAGACCCAGTACTTC
>TRBV5-1|TRBD1|TRBJ2-7|few
CASSLEDRGTYEQYF
TGCGCCAGCAGCTTGGAGGACAGGGGTACCTACGAGCAGTACTTC
>TRBV10-2|-|TRBJ2-5|-
CASSSRREETQYF
TGCGCCAGCAGTTCGAGGAGGGAAGAGACCCAGTACTTC
>TRBV4-2|-|TRBJ2-3|-
CASSPELSDTQYF
TGTGCCAGCAGCCCCGAGTTGTCAGATACGCAGTATTTT
>TRBV5-1|-|TRBJ2-5|-
CASSFNPGVEETQYF
TGCGCCAGCAGCTTTAATCCCGGGGTAGAAGAGACCCAGTACTTC
>TRBV15|-|TRBJ2-7|-
CATSRDPAWGKSYEQYF
TGTGCCACCAGCAGAGATCCGGCGTGGGGGAAATCCTACGAGCAGTACTTC
>TRBV29-1|TRBD1|TRBJ2-3|-
CSVDFRTGTSVGAQYF
TGCAGCGTTGATTTTAGGACAGGGACCTCCGTGGGGGCGCAGTATTTT
>TRBV20-1|-|TRBJ2-2|-
CSARTPGELFF
TGCAGTGCTAGGACGCCCGGGGAGCTGTTTTTT
>TRBV11-2|-|TRBJ1-2|few
CASSQPRRTNGGYGYTF
TGTGCCAGCAGCCAACCCCGGCGGACGAATGGTGGCTATGGCTACACCTTC
>TRBV28|TRBD1|TRBJ1-1|-
CASRTGQLNTEAFF
TGTGCCAGCAGAACGGGACAGCTGAACACTGAAGCTTTCTTT
>TRBV9|-|TRBJ1-1|-
CASSVAGNTEAFF
TGTGCCAGCAGCGTAGCCGGGAACACTGAAGCTTTCTTT
>TRBV11-2|-|TRBJ1-2|-
CASSLVRQGRDPLSGGYTF
TGTGCCAGCAGCTTAGTCCGGCAGGGAAGGGATCCGCTCTCCGGCGGCTACACCTTC